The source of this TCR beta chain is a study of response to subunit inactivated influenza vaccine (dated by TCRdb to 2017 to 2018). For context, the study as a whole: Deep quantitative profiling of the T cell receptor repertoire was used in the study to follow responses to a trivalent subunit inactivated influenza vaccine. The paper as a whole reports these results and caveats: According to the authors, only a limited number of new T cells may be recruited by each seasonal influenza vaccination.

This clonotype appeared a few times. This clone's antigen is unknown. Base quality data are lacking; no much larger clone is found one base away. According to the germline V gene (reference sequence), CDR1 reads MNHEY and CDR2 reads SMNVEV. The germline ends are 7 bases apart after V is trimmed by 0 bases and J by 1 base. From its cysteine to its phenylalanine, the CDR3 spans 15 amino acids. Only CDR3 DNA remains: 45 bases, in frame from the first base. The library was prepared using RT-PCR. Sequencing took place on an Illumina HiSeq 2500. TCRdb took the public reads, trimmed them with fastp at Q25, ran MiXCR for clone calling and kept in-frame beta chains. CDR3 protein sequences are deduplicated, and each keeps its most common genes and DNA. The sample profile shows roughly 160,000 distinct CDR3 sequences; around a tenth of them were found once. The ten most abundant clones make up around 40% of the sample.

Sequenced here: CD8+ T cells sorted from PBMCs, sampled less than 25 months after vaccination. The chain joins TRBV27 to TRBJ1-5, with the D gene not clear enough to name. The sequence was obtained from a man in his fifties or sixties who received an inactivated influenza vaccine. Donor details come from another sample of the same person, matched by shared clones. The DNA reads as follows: TGTGCCAGCAGTTTATCTACAACGAGCAATCAGCCCCAGCATTTT. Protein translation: CASSLSTTSNQPQHF.